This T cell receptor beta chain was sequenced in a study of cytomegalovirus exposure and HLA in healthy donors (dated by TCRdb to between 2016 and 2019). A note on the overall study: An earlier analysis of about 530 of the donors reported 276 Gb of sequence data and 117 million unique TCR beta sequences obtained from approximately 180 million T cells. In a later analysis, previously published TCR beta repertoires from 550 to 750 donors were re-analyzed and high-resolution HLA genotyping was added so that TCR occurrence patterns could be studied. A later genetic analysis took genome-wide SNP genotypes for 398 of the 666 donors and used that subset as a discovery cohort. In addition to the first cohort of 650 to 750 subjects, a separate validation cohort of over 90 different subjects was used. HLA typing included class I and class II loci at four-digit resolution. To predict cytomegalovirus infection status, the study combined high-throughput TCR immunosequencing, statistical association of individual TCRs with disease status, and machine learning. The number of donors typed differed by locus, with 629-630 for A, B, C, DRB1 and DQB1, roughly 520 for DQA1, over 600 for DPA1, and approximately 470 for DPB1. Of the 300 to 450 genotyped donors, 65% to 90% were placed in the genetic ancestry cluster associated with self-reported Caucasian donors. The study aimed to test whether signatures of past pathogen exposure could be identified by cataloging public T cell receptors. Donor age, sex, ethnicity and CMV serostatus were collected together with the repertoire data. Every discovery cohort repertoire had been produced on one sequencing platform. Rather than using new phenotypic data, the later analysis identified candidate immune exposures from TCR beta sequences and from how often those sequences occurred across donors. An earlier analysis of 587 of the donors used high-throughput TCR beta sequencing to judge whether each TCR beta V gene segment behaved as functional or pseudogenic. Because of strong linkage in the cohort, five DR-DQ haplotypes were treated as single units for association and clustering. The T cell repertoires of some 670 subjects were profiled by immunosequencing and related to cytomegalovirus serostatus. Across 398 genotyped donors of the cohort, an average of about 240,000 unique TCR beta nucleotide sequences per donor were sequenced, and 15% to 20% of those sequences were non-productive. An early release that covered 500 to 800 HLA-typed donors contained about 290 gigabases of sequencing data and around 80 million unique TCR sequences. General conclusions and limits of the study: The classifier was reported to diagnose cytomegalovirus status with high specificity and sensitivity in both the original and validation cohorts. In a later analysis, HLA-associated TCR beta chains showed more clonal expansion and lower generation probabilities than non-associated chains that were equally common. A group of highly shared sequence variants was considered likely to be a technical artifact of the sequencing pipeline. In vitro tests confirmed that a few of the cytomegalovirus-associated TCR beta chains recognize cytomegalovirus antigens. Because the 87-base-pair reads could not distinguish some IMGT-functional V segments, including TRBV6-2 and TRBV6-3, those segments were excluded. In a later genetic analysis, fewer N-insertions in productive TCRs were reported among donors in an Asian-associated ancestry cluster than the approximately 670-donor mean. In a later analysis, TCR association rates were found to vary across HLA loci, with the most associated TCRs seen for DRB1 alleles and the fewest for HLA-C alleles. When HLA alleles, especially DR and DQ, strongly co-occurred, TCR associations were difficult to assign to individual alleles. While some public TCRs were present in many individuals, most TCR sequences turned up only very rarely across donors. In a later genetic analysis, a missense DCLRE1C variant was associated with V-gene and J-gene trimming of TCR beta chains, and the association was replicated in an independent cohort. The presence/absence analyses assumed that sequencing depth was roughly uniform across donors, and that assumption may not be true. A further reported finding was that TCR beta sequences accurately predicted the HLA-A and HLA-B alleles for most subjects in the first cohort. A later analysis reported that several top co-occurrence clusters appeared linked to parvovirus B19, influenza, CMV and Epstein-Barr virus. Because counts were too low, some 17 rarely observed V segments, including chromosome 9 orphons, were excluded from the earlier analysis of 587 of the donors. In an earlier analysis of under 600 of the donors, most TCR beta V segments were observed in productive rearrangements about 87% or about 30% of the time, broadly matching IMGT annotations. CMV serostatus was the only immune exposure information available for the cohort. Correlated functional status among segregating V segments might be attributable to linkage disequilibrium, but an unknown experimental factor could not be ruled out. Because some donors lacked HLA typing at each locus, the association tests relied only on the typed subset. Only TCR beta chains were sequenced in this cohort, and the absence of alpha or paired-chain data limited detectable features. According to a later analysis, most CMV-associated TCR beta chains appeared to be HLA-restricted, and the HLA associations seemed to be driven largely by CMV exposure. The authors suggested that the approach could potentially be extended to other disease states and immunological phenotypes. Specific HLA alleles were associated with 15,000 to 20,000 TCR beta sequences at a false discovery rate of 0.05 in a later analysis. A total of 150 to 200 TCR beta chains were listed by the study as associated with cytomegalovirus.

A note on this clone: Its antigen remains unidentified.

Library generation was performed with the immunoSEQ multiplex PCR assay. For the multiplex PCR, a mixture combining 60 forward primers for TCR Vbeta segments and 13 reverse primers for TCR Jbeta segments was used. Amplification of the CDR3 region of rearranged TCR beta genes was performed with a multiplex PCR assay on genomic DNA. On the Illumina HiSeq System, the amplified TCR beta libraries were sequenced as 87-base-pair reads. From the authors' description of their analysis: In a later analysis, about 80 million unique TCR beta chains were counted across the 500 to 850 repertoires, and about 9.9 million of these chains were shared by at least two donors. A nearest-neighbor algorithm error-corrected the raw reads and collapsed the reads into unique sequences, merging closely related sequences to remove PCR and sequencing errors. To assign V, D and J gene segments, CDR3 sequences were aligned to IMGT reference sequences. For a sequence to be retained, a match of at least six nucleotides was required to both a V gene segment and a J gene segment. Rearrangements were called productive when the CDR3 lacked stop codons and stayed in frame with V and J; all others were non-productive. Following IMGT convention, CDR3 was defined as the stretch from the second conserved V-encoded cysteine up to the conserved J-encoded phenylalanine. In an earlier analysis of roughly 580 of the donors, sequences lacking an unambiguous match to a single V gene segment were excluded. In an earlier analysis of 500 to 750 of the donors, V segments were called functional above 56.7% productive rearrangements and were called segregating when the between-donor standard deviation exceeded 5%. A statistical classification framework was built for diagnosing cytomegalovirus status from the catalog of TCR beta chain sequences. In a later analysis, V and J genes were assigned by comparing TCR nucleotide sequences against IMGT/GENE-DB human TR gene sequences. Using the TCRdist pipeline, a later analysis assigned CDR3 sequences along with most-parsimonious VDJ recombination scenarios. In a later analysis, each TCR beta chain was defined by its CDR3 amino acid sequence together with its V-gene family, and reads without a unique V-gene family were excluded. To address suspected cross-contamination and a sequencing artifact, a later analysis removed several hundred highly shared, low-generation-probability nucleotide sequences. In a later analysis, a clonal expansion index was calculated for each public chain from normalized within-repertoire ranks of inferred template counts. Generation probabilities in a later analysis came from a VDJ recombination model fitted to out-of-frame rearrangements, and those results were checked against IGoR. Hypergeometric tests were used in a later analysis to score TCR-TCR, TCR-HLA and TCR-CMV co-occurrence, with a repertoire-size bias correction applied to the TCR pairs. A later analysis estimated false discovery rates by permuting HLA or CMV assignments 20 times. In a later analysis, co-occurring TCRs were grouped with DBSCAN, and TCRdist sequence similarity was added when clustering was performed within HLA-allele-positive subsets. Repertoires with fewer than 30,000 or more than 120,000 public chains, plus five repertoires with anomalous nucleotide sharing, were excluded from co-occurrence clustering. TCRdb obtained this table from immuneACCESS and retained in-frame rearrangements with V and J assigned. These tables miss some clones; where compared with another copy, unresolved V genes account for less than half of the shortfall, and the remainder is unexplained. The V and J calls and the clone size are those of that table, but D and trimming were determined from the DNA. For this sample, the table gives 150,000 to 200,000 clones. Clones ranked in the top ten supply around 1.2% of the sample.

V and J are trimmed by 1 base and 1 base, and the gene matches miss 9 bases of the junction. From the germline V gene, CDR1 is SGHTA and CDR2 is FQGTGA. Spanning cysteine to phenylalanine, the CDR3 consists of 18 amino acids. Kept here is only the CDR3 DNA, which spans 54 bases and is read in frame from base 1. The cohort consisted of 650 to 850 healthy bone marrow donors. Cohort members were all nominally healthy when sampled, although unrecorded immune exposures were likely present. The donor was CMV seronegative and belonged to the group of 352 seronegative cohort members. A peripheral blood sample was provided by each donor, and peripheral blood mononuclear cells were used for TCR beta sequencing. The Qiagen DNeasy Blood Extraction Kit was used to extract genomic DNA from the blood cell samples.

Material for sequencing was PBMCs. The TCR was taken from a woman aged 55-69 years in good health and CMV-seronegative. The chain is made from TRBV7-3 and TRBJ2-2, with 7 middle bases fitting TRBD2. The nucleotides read TGTGCCAGCAGCTTAAAGGCTGCAGCTAGCGGGAACACCGGGGAGCTGTTTTTT. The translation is CASSLKAAASGNTGELFF.